These T cell receptor beta chains were read from a single sample in a study of T cell responses to AZD1222 COVID-19 vaccine. The method was immunoSEQ multiplex PCR; TCRdb's version includes in-frame clones alone and lacks a portion of them. The sample shows roughly 140,000 clones, approximately 89% of them seen only once. Sequenced here: peripheral blood, sampled on day 0 of AZD1222 vaccination. These receptors all come from an adult in good health. The CDR3 runs from the conserved cysteine through the conserved F or W. Fields, in order: D gene, V gene, clone size, J gene, CDR3 protein, CDR3 DNA. The D gene is left open where the match is weak. Rows give clone size only sometimes, using once, few, many, or a class for an expanded clone.

D: -
V: TRBV11-2
size: -
J: TRBJ2-1
CDR3: CASSPRDADGQFF
DNA: TGTGCCAGCAGCCCGAGGGACGCCGACGGCCAGTTCTTC

D: -
V: TRBV7-6
size: -
J: TRBJ2-3
CDR3: CASSTDPRASGTDTQYF
DNA: TGTGCCAGCAGTACAGATCCCCGGGCTAGCGGCACAGATACGCAGTATTTT

D: -
V: TRBV6-5
size: -
J: TRBJ2-7
CDR3: CASSYSQGAYEQYF
DNA: TGTGCCAGCAGTTACTCACAGGGAGCCTACGAGCAGTACTTC

D: TRBD1
V: TRBV4-1
size: -
J: TRBJ1-2
CDR3: CASSQPRQGPGYGYTF
DNA: TGCGCCAGCAGCCAACCCAGACAGGGCCCTGGCTATGGCTACACCTTC

D: -
V: TRBV6-5
size: -
J: TRBJ2-5
CDR3: CASRSEGETQYF
DNA: TGTGCCAGCAGATCAGAGGGAGAGACCCAGTACTTC

D: -
V: TRBV11-2
size: -
J: TRBJ1-1
CDR3: CASKPGTLMNTEAFF
DNA: TGTGCCAGTAAACCGGGGACCCTTATGAACACTGAAGCTTTCTTT

D: -
V: TRBV5-6
size: -
J: TRBJ2-5
CDR3: CASKGAEETQYF
DNA: TGTGCCAGCAAAGGGGCTGAAGAGACCCAGTACTTC

D: TRBD2
V: TRBV7-9
size: few
J: TRBJ2-7
CDR3: CASSYGGEQYF
DNA: TGTGCCAGCAGCTACGGGGGGGAGCAGTACTTC

D: TRBD1
V: TRBV7-2
size: once
J: TRBJ2-7
CDR3: CASSLSAGTGSYEQYF
DNA: TGTGCCAGCAGCTTATCCGCCGGGACAGGGTCCTACGAGCAGTACTTC

D: TRBD2
V: TRBV5-1
size: -
J: TRBJ2-1
CDR3: CASSLGLAGPYNEQFF
DNA: TGCGCCAGCAGCCTAGGTCTAGCGGGACCCTACAATGAGCAGTTCTTC

D: -
V: TRBV19
size: -
J: TRBJ2-2
CDR3: CASRDTGELFF
DNA: TGTGCCAGTAGGGACACCGGGGAGCTGTTTTTT

D: -
V: TRBV19
size: -
J: TRBJ2-7
CDR3: CASSPRPQISEQYF
DNA: TGTGCCAGTAGTCCCCGACCCCAGATTAGCGAGCAGTACTTC

D: TRBD2
V: TRBV5-1
size: -
J: TRBJ2-2
CDR3: CASSLRTSGELFF
DNA: TGCGCCAGCAGCTTACGGACTAGCGGGGAGCTGTTTTTT

D: -
V: TRBV30
size: -
J: TRBJ1-1
CDR3: CAWTVWGLNTEAFF
DNA: TGTGCCTGGACGGTGTGGGGCTTGAACACTGAAGCTTTCTTT

D: -
V: TRBV25-1
size: -
J: TRBJ2-1
CDR3: CASSEVAGTTYNEQFF
DNA: TGTGCCAGCAGTGAAGTGGCGGGAACTACCTACAATGAGCAGTTCTTC

D: TRBD2
V: TRBV28
size: -
J: TRBJ2-2
CDR3: CASSPGTSGRVGELFF
DNA: TGTGCCAGCAGCCCAGGGACTAGCGGGAGAGTCGGGGAGCTGTTTTTT